This record looks at one T cell receptor (beta chain) sequence and its context. Repertoires were generated with immunoSEQ multiplex PCR, while TCRdb's copy carries only in-frame clones and drops some. Of more than 150,000 clones listed, roughly four fifths are singletons. This record comes from a study of blood T cell repertoires in COVID-19. The germline V gene encodes CDR1 MGHRA and CDR2 YSYEKL. The CDR3 is 14 amino acids. With 0 bases removed from V and 6 bases from J, the gap between germline ends came to 12 bases. Sequencing input: peripheral blood. This TCR was recovered from a woman aged 40-49 years with acute or convalescent COVID-19. The V gene is TRBV4-1, the J gene TRBJ2-7, with D tentatively TRBD2 (5 bases). The CDR3 DNA follows: TGCGCCAGCAGCCAAGAACTGGGAGTCTTCGAGCAGTACTTC. Translation: CASSQELGVFEQYF.